This entry is about one T cell receptor beta chain. TCRdb reanalysed the 5' RACE reads using MiXCR and keeps one entry per CDR3 protein. This sample has more than 400,000 distinct CDR3 sequences, with about 20% found just once. V shed 6 bases and J shed 6 bases, with 12 bases lying between them. Per the germline V gene, CDR1 is MNHNY and CDR2 is SVGAGI (reference sequence). CDR3 length: 13 residues. This record comes from a study of T-cell memory formation after mild COVID-19. Material for sequencing was PBMCs or a T cell subset sorted from them (not recorded which). V and J are TRBV6-6 and TRBJ2-1; unclear D gene. This clonotype was obtained from an adult woman who had mild COVID-19 (a few samples of this study predate the infection). Cell type and time point are not known. CDR3 in amino acids: CASRQLGVNEQFF. For the CDR3, the DNA is TGTGCCAGCAGGCAGCTGGGCGTCAATGAGCAGTTCTTC.